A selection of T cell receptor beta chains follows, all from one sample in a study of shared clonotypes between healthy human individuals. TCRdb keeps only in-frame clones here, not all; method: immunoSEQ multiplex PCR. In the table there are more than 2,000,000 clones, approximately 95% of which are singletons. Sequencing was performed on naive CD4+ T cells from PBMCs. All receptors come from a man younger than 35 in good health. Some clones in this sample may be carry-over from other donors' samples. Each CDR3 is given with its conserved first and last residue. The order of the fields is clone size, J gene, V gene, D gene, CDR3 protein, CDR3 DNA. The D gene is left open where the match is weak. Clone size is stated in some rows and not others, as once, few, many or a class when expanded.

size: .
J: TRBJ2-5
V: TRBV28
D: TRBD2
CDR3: CASSEAGEETQYF
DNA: TGTGCCAGCAGTGAGGCGGGAGAAGAGACCCAGTACTTC

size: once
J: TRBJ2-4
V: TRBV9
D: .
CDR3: CASSVAPLGNIQYF
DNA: TGTGCCAGCAGCGTAGCCCCGCTTGGGAACATTCAGTACTTC

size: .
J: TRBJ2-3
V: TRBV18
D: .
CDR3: CASSASAISRADTQYF
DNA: TGTGCCAGCTCAGCTAGCGCAATAAGTCGGGCAGATACGCAGTATTTT

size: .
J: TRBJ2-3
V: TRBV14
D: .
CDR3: CASSRYRASSTDTQYF
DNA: TGTGCCAGCAGCCGATACAGAGCTTCTAGCACAGATACGCAGTATTTT

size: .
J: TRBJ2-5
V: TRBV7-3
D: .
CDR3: CASSLLGSGQGTQYF
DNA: TGTGCCAGCAGCCTCCTGGGGAGCGGCCAAGGGACCCAGTACTTC

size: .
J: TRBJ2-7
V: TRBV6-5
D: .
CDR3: CASSRRGEQYF
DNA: TGTGCCAGCAGTCGAAGGGGCGAGCAGTACTTC

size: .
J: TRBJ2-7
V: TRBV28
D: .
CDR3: CASSSAFYEQYF
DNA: TGTGCCAGCAGTTCCGCCTTCTACGAGCAGTACTTC

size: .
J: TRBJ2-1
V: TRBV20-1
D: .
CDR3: CSGQSNEQFF
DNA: TGCAGTGGGCAAAGCAATGAGCAGTTCTTC

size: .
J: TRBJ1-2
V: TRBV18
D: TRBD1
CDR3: CASSSGGQFGGYTF
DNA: TGTGCCAGCTCATCAGGGGGGCAATTCGGTGGCTACACCTTC

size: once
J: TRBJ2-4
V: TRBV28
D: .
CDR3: CASTPPYF
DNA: TGTGCCAGCACCCCCCCGTACTTC

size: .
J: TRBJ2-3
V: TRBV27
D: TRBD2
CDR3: CASSFFREGGTDTQYF
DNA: TGTGCCAGCAGTTTCTTCCGGGAGGGGGGAACAGATACGCAGTATTTT

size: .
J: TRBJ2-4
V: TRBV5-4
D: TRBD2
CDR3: CASSFKGTGTSGIQYF
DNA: TGTGCCAGCAGCTTTAAAGGTACAGGGACTAGCGGCATTCAGTACTTC

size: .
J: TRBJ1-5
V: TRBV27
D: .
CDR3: CASSLDAFGNQPQHF
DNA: TGTGCCAGCAGTTTAGATGCCTTTGGCAATCAGCCCCAGCATTTT

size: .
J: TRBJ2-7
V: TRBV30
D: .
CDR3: CAWSRRLGEAPYEQYF
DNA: TGTGCCTGGAGTCGTCGTTTGGGGGAGGCCCCCTACGAGCAGTACTTC

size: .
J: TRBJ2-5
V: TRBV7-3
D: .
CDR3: CASSYTREGTQYF
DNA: TGTGCCAGCAGCTATACGAGGGAAGGGACCCAGTACTTC

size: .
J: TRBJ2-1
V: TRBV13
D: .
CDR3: CASSSPAGSYNEQFF
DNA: TGTGCCAGCAGCTCCCCGGCGGGGTCCTACAATGAGCAGTTCTTC

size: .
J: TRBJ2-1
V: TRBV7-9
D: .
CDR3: CASSFWGDLTSLDEQFF
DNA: TGTGCCAGCAGCTTTTGGGGCGACCTAACTTCTCTAGATGAGCAGTTCTTC

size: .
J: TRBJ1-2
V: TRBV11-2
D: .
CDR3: CASSQEGHGYTF
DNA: TGTGCCAGCAGCCAAGAGGGGCATGGCTACACCTTC

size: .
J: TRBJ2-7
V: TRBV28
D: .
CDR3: CASATILATYEQYF
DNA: TGTGCCAGCGCCACCATCTTGGCAACCTACGAGCAGTACTTC

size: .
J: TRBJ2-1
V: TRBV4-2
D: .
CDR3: CASSQESANSYNEQFF
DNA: TGTGCCAGCAGCCAAGAGTCAGCGAACTCCTACAATGAGCAGTTCTTC

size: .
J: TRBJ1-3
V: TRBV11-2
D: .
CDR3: CASTDDKGGNTIYF
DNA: TGTGCCAGCACCGATGACAAAGGTGGAAACACCATATATTTT

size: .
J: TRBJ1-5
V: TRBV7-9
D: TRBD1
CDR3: CATTGGGPNQPQHF
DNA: TGTGCCACCACAGGGGGAGGACCCAATCAGCCCCAGCATTTT

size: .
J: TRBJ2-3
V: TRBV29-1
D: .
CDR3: CSVGLASSTDTQYF
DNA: TGCAGCGTTGGGCTGGCCTCCAGCACAGATACGCAGTATTTT

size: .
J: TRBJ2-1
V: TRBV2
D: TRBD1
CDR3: CASSERDRVYSEQFF
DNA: TGTGCCAGCAGTGAACGTGACAGGGTATACAGTGAGCAGTTCTTC

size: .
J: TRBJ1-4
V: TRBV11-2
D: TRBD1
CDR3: CASSLAKTGGIEKLFF
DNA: TGTGCCAGCAGCTTAGCCAAGACAGGGGGCATAGAAAAACTGTTTTTT

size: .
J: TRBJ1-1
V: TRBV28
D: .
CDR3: CASSPRRLSEAFF
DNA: TGTGCCAGCAGCCCCCGCCGACTGAGTGAAGCTTTCTTT

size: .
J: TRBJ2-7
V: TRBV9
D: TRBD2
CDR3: CASSSSGTSRYEQYF
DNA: TGTGCCAGCAGCTCTTCCGGGACTAGTCGTTACGAGCAGTACTTC

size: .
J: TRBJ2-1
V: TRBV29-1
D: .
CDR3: CSVEDVQNGKFF
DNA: TGCAGCGTTGAAGATGTCCAGAATGGGAAGTTCTTC

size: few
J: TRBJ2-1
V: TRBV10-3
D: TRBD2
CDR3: CAISESQRENNEQFF
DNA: TGTGCCATCAGTGAGTCCCAGCGGGAGAACAATGAGCAGTTCTTC

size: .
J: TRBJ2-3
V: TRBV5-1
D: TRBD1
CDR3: CASSPRQGPDTQYF
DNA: TGCGCCAGCAGCCCTCGACAGGGGCCAGATACGCAGTATTTT

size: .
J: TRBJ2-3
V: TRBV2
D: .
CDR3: CASSVTGRTDTQYF
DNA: TGTGCCAGCAGTGTCACGGGGAGGACAGATACGCAGTATTTT

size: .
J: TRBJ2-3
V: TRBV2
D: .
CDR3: CASSARQKTDTQYF
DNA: TGTGCCAGCAGTGCGAGACAGAAGACAGATACGCAGTATTTT

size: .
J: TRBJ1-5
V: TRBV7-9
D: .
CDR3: CASSRGGGGKLEQPQHF
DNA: TGTGCCAGCAGCAGAGGGGGTGGGGGCAAGCTAGAACAGCCCCAGCATTTT

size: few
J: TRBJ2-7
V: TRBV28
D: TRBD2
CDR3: CASTPGTSGSYEQYF
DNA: TGTGCCAGCACCCCCGGGACTAGCGGCTCCTACGAGCAGTACTTC

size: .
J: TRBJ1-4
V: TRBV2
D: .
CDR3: CASTLRGKGNEKLFF
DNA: TGTGCCAGCACCTTACGGGGGAAGGGCAATGAAAAACTGTTTTTT

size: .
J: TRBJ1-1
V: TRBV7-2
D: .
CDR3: CASSLAHGGVNTEAFF
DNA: TGTGCCAGCAGCTTAGCGCATGGTGGGGTGAACACTGAAGCTTTCTTT

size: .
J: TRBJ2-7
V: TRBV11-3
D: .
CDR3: CASSLVSGEQYF
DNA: TGTGCCAGCAGCTTAGTTTCGGGGGAGCAGTACTTC

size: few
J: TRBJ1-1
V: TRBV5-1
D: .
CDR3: CASSLVNTEAFF
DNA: TGCGCCAGCAGCCTGGTGAACACTGAAGCTTTCTTT

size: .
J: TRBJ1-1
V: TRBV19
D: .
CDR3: CASSQGGLNTEAFF
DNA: TGTGCCAGTAGTCAAGGGGGGCTGAACACTGAAGCTTTCTTT

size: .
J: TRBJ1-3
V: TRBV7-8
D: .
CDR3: CASSLQASGNTIYF
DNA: TGTGCCAGCAGCTTACAGGCCTCCGGAAACACCATATATTTT

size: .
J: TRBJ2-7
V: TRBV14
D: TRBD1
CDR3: CASSHRPGQGSYEQYF
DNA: TGTGCCAGCAGCCACCGACCGGGACAGGGCTCCTACGAGCAGTACTTC

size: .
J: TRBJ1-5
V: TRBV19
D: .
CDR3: CASSIGFQGWQPQHF
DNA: TGTGCCAGTAGTATAGGCTTTCAGGGGTGGCAGCCCCAGCATTTT

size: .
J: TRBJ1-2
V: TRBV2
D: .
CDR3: CASRGDNIYGYTF
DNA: TGTGCCAGCAGGGGGGACAATATATATGGCTACACCTTC

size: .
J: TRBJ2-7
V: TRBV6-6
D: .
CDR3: CASSYVGSYEQYF
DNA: TGTGCCAGCAGTTACGTAGGGTCCTACGAGCAGTACTTC

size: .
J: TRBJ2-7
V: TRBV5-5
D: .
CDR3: CASSLVSVYEQYF
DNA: TGTGCCAGCAGCTTGGTCTCCGTCTACGAGCAGTACTTC

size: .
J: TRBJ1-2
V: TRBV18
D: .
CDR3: CASSPLGEGYTF
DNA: TGTGCCAGCTCACCACTAGGGGAGGGCTACACCTTC

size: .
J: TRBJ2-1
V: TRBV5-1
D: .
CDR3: CASSLGRNNEQFF
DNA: TGCGCCAGCAGCCTGGGACGGAACAATGAGCAGTTCTTC

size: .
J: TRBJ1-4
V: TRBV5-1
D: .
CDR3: CASSLNAGGVEKLFF
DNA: TGCGCCAGCAGCTTGAATGCCGGGGGGGTTGAAAAACTGTTTTTT

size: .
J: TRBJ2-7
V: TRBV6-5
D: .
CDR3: CASSYRDKAYEQYF
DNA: TGTGCCAGCAGTTACCGGGACAAAGCCTACGAGCAGTACTTC

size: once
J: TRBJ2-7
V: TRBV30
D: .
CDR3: CASATPTGVVYEQYF
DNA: TGTGCCTCCGCTACTCCGACCGGCGTTGTCTACGAGCAGTACTTC

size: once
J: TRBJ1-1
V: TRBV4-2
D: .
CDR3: CASSQDSFSGGNTEAFF
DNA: TGTGCCAGCAGCCAAGATTCATTCAGCGGGGGGAACACTGAAGCTTTCTTT

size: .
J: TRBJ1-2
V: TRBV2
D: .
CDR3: CASSPGIGGYGYTF
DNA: TGTGCCAGCAGTCCCGGTATAGGGGGGTATGGCTACACCTTC

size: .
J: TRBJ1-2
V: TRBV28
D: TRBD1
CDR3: CAIAGTGRNYGYTF
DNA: TGTGCCATCGCCGGGACAGGCAGGAACTATGGCTACACCTTC